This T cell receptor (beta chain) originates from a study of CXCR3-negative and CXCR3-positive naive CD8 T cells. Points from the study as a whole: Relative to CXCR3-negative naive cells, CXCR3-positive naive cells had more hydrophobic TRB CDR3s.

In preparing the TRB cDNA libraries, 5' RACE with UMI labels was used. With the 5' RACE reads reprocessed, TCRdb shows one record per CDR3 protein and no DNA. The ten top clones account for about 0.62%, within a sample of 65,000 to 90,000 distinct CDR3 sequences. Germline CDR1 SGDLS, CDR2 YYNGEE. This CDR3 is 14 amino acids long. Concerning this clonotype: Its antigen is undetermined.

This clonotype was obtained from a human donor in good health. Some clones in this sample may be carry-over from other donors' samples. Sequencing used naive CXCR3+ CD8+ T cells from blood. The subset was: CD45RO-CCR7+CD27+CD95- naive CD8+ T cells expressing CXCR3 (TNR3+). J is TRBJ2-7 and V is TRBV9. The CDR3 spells CASSVGVDSYEQYF.